These T cell receptor beta chains were read from a single sample in a study of T cells in Graves' hyperthyroidism and ophthalmopathy. TCRdb independently ran MiXCR on the multiplex PCR reads; one entry per CDR3 protein. The sample lists around 540,000 distinct CDR3 sequences; approximately 44% were seen once. Sample: peripheral blood or thyroid tissue (not recorded which). All receptors come from a woman aged 18-29 years with Graves' hyperthyroidism. The CDR3 runs from the conserved cysteine through the conserved F or W. Fields, in order: V gene, J gene, clone size, D gene, CDR3 DNA, CDR3 protein. D genes are given only for firm matches. Expanded clones get a size class; other rows say once, few or many, or leave the size out.

V: TRBV12-5; J: TRBJ2-7; size: NA; D: TRBD1; DNA: TGTGCCAGCAGTCCCAGAGGGACAGAGTATAGGTACGAGCAGTACTTC; CDR3: CASSPRGTEYRYEQYF
V: TRBV7-6; J: TRBJ2-6; size: NA; D: NA; DNA: TGTGCCAGCAGCTTCACGCAGGGTGACGGGGCCAACGTCCTGACTTTC; CDR3: CASSFTQGDGANVLTF
V: TRBV19; J: TRBJ2-2; size: once; D: TRBD2; DNA: TGTGCCAGTACCCCAGTGGGTAGCGGGAGGGAGGCCACCGGGGAGCTGTTTTTT; CDR3: CASTPVGSGREATGELFF
V: TRBV2; J: TRBJ2-3; size: NA; D: TRBD2; DNA: TGTGCCAGCAGTGGGGAGGGCGCGCAGTATTTT; CDR3: CASSGEGAQYF
V: TRBV7-3; J: TRBJ2-5; size: few; D: NA; DNA: TGTGCCAGCAGCTTAACCCCCCACCCGGGCCAAGAGACCCAGTACTTC; CDR3: CASSLTPHPGQETQYF
V: TRBV2; J: TRBJ1-5; size: many; D: NA; DNA: TGTGCCAGCAGTGACCCAGGGGAGCAGCCCCAGCATTTT; CDR3: CASSDPGEQPQHF
V: TRBV7-9; J: TRBJ1-5; size: once; D: NA; DNA: TGTGCCAGCAGCCAGAGGACAGAAACTGGGAGCAATCAGCCCCAGCATTTT; CDR3: CASSQRTETGSNQPQHF
V: TRBV10-2; J: TRBJ1-4; size: few; D: NA; DNA: TGCGCCAGCAGTGAGTCGGCGGATGATGAAAAACTGTTTTTT; CDR3: CASSESADDEKLFF
V: TRBV4-1; J: TRBJ1-2; size: few; D: NA; DNA: TGCGCCAGCAGCCAAGCTTCCACCCACTTCTTC; CDR3: CASSQASTHFF
V: TRBV19; J: TRBJ1-2; size: few; D: NA; DNA: TGTGCCAGTAGTACTTCACCGACGGCGTTCTATGGCTACACCTTC; CDR3: CASSTSPTAFYGYTF
V: TRBV29-1; J: TRBJ1-1; size: NA; D: TRBD1; DNA: TGCAGCTCGACAGGGGAGGCCACTGAAGCTTTCTTT; CDR3: CSSTGEATEAFF
V: TRBV19; J: TRBJ1-1; size: NA; D: TRBD1; DNA: TGTGCCAGTTTGCCGCAGGGGGCCACTGAAGCTTTCTTT; CDR3: CASLPQGATEAFF
V: TRBV20-1; J: TRBJ2-5; size: NA; D: NA; DNA: TGCAGTGCTAGAGATCAAGACACCCAAGAGACCCAGTACTTC; CDR3: CSARDQDTQETQYF
V: TRBV25-1; J: TRBJ2-3; size: NA; D: TRBD2; DNA: TGTGCCTGCAGTGCCTGGACTAGCGGGAGAACAGATACGCAGTATTTT; CDR3: CACSAWTSGRTDTQYF
V: TRBV4-1; J: TRBJ1-5; size: NA; D: TRBD1; DNA: TGCGCCAGCAGCCAGGGACAGGGTGGCTATCAGCCCCAGCATTTT; CDR3: CASSQGQGGYQPQHF
V: TRBV7-9; J: TRBJ1-6; size: many; D: TRBD1; DNA: TGTGCCAGCAGCCGCCCGGGACAGGGGCTGGCACCCCTCCACTTT; CDR3: CASSRPGQGLAPLHF
V: TRBV29-1; J: TRBJ1-2; size: many; D: NA; DNA: TGCAGCGTTGATCCCAGACCGAACTATGGCTACACCTTC; CDR3: CSVDPRPNYGYTF
V: TRBV7-2; J: TRBJ2-5; size: NA; D: NA; DNA: TGTGCCAGCAGCTTGTCGACAGGAGCCCTATTCTTC; CDR3: CASSLSTGALFF
V: TRBV7-6; J: TRBJ1-2; size: many; D: TRBD1; DNA: TGTGCCAGCAGTCTCGGGACAGGCGGCTACACCTTC; CDR3: CASSLGTGGYTF
V: TRBV29-1; J: TRBJ2-2; size: NA; D: NA; DNA: TGCAGCGTTTGGGGCGGGGAGCTGTTTTTT; CDR3: CSVWGGELFF
V: TRBV5-1; J: TRBJ2-7; size: NA; D: NA; DNA: TGCGCCAGCAGCCACGTGACAGTGGGCTCCTACGAGCAGTACTTC; CDR3: CASSHVTVGSYEQYF
V: TRBV10-3; J: TRBJ1-2; size: NA; D: NA; DNA: TGTGCCATCAGTGAAAGGGGCTTAGAGGGCTACACCTTC; CDR3: CAISERGLEGYTF
V: TRBV12-3/TRBV12-4; J: TRBJ1-2; size: NA; D: NA; DNA: TGTGCCAGCAGTCGTTCACTATATGGCTACACCTTC; CDR3: CASSRSLYGYTF
V: TRBV5-1; J: TRBJ2-2; size: NA; D: NA; DNA: TGCACCAGCAGCTTGGCCGCGGGCGGGGAGCTGTTTTTT; CDR3: CTSSLAAGGELFF
V: TRBV7-9; J: TRBJ2-2; size: NA; D: TRBD2; DNA: TGTGCCAGCAGCCAGTTAATGACTAGCGGGGCAACCGGGGAGCTGTTTTTT; CDR3: CASSQLMTSGATGELFF
V: TRBV20-1; J: TRBJ2-7; size: few; D: NA; DNA: TGCAGTGCTAGAGGTGGGCAGCGCTACGAGCAGTACTTC; CDR3: CSARGGQRYEQYF
V: TRBV24-1; J: TRBJ2-5; size: many; D: TRBD2; DNA: TGTGCCACCAGTGATCCCTCCCCTAGCGGGAACCAAGAGACCCAGTACTTC; CDR3: CATSDPSPSGNQETQYF
V: TRBV25-1; J: TRBJ1-1; size: few; D: NA; DNA: TGTGCCAGCAGCCCCCGGGGGATCATGAACACTGAAGCTTTCTTT; CDR3: CASSPRGIMNTEAFF
V: TRBV7-2; J: TRBJ1-6; size: many; D: NA; DNA: TGTGCCAGCAGCCCCACGTTCCGGGGCGATTGGCCCCTCCACTTT; CDR3: CASSPTFRGDWPLHF
V: TRBV25-1; J: TRBJ1-5; size: many; D: NA; DNA: TGTGCCAGCAGCCGGTCTAGCAATCAGCCCCAGCATTTT; CDR3: CASSRSSNQPQHF
V: TRBV2; J: TRBJ1-2; size: NA; D: NA; DNA: TGTGCCAGCAGTTCCGGGACAACTAACTATGGCTACACCTTC; CDR3: CASSSGTTNYGYTF
V: TRBV20-1; J: TRBJ1-1; size: few; D: NA; DNA: TGCAGTGCAATGGGACGGTTGAACACTGAAGCTTTCTTT; CDR3: CSAMGRLNTEAFF
V: TRBV29-1; J: TRBJ1-1; size: many; D: NA; DNA: TGCAGCGTTTCAACAGTGAACACTGAAGCTTTCTTT; CDR3: CSVSTVNTEAFF
V: TRBV10-2; J: TRBJ2-7; size: NA; D: NA; DNA: TGTGCCAGCAGTCTGGCCGGGACGCAGTACGAGCAGTACTTC; CDR3: CASSLAGTQYEQYF
V: TRBV4-2; J: TRBJ2-7; size: NA; D: TRBD2; DNA: TGTGCCAGCAGCCAAGCAGAGGGGAGGGACGAGCAGTACTTC; CDR3: CASSQAEGRDEQYF
V: TRBV7-9; J: TRBJ2-7; size: NA; D: NA; DNA: TGTGCCAGCAGTTACGCTGGACAGCACCAGGGCGAGCAGTACTTC; CDR3: CASSYAGQHQGEQYF
V: TRBV7-9; J: TRBJ1-2; size: few; D: TRBD1; DNA: TGTGCCAGCAGCGCAAGACAGGGCCGGTTCTATGGCTACACCTTC; CDR3: CASSARQGRFYGYTF
V: TRBV5-1; J: TRBJ2-7; size: few; D: TRBD2; DNA: TGCGCCAGCAGCGGGGCAATGGGCCTAGCGGGCCGCTTACCTCGGCAGTACTTC; CDR3: CASSGAMGLAGRLPRQYF
V: TRBV19; J: TRBJ1-2; size: NA; D: NA; DNA: TGTGCCAGTAGTCCGTTTAGCAGAGGCTGGGGCTATGGCTACACCTTC; CDR3: CASSPFSRGWGYGYTF
V: TRBV7-6; J: TRBJ1-2; size: many; D: NA; DNA: TGTGCCAGCAGCTTATCCCCTAGTGCCAGTTCTACCTATGGCTACACCTTC; CDR3: CASSLSPSASSTYGYTF
V: TRBV24-1; J: TRBJ1-1; size: many; D: NA; DNA: TGTGCCACTCGACATCGACCTGAAGCTTTCTTT; CDR3: CATRHRPEAFF
V: TRBV10-1; J: TRBJ1-2; size: many; D: NA; DNA: TGCGCCAGCACGGGAGGGGGTGAAGGTTGGAACTATGGCTACACCTTC; CDR3: CASTGGGEGWNYGYTF
V: TRBV2; J: TRBJ2-2; size: NA; D: TRBD2; DNA: TGTGCCAGCAGATGGACTAGCGGGGTCAACACCGGGGAGCTGTTTTTT; CDR3: CASRWTSGVNTGELFF